This T cell receptor beta chain originates from a study of neurological immune-mediated disorders. This clonotype was seen repeatedly, ten times or more. Its antigen is not identified. Overall study findings and caveats: Among 34 multiple sclerosis patients, phylogenetic grouping put the repertoires of 18 into a single related-CDR3 cluster, a possible signature. Patients with HTLV-1-associated myelopathy showed the most TCR clonal expansion. Those with multiple sclerosis showed the least, falling below healthy controls. CDR3 amino acid sequences of expanded clones were not shared across subjects, a result suggesting private repertoires in all groups.

CDR3 length: 16 amino acids. V was trimmed by 4 bases and J by 0 bases, leaving 16 bases between them. Germline loops: CDR1 SGDLS, CDR2 YYNGEE. TCRdb reprocessed the 5' RACE reads via MiXCR and lists one record per CDR3 protein. The sample consists of 55,000 to 65,000 distinct CDR3 sequences, around 3.8% of them appearing once. This sequence joins TRBV9 and TRBJ1-1, with unresolved D. The material sequenced was PBMCs. This receptor was taken from a woman aged 45-60 years with multiple sclerosis. CDR3 protein: CASSPDLGRMNTEAFF. DNA for the CDR3: TGTGCCAGCAGCCCAGACCTTGGACGGATGAACACTGAAGCTTTCTTT. The complete variable domain, with remaining parts taken from reference TRBV9 and TRBJ1-1, reads DSGVTQTPKHLITATGQRVTLRCSPRSGDLSVYWYQQSLDQGLQFLIQYYNGEERAKGNILERFSAQQFPDLHSELNLSSLELGDSALYFCASSPDLGRMNTEAFFGQGTRLTVV.